This T cell receptor (beta chain) was sequenced in a study of OX40 agonist ivuxolimab in advanced cancers. Study results and limitations: The investigators did not determine what antigen specificity the expanded peripheral T cells had.

V shed 5 bases and J 1 base; nucleotides not matched to a gene: 10. Germline V gene data show CDR1 as SGHTA and CDR2 as FQGNSA. This CDR3 is 17 amino acids long. To note about this clone: What it recognizes is unknown.

Patients were ineligible given autoimmune disease history or systemic immunosuppression. At baseline, cycle 4 day 1, and cycle 7 day 1, blood was sampled. Method: immunoSEQ multiplex PCR; TCRdb's copy keeps in-frame clones and lacks some. The sample lists just over 30,000 clones; about 90% were seen once. The J gene is TRBJ2-5, the V gene TRBV7-2; 10 bases match TRBD2. This sample comprised CD4+ or CD8+ T cells sorted from blood, obtained in a trial of the OX40 agonist ivuxolimab. The source is an adult with an advanced solid tumor such as melanoma, head and neck, liver or kidney cancer. CDR3: CASSPRLAGVRQETQYF. As DNA, the CDR3 is TGTGCCAGCAGCCCCCGCCTAGCGGGAGTCCGCCAAGAGACCCAGTACTTC. Complete variable domain (other parts from reference TRBV7-2 and TRBJ2-5): GAGVSQSPSNKVTEKGKDVELRCDPISGHTALYWYRQSLGQGLEFLIYFQGNSAPDKSGLPSDRFSAERTGGSVSTLTIQRTQQEDSAVYLCASSPRLAGVRQETQYFGPGTRLLVL.